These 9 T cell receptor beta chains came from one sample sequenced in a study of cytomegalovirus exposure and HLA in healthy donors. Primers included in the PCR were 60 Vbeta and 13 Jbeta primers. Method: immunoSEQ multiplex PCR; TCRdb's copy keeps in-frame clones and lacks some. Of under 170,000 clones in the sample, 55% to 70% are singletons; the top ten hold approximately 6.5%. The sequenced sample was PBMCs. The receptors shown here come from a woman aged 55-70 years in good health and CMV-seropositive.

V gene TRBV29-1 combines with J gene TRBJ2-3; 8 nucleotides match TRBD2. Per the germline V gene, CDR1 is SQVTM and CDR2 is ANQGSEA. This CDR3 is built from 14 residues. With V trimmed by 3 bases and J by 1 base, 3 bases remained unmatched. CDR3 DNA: TGCAGCGTTGATTTGACTAGCGGCACAGATACGCAGTATTTT. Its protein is CSVDLTSGTDTQYF.

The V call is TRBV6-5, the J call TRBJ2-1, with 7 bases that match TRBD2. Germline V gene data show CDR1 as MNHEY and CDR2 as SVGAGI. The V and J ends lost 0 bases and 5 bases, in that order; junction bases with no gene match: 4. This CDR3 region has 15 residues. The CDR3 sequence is CASSYSTSIHNEQFF. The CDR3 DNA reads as TGTGCCAGCAGTTACTCGACTAGCATCCACAATGAGCAGTTCTTC.

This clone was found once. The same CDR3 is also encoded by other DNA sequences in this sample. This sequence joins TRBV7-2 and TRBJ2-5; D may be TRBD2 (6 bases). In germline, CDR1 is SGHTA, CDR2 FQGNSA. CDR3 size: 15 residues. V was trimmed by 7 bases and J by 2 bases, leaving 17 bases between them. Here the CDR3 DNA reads TGTGCCAGCACTCAGGATCGGAGGGAGCAAGAGACCCAGTACTTC. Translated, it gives CASTQDRREQETQYF. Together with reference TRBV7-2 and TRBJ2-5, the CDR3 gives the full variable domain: GAGVSQSPSNKVTEKGKDVELRCDPISGHTALYWYRQSLGQGLEFLIYFQGNSAPDKSGLPSDRFSAERTGGSVSTLTIQRTQQEDSAVYLCASTQDRREQETQYFGPGTRLLVL.

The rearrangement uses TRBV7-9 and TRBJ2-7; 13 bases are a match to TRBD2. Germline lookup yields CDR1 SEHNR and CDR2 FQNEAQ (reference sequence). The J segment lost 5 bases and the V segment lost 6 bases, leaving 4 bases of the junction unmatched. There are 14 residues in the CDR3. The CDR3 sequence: CASSLGTSGDEQYF. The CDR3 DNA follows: TGTGCCAGCAGTTTGGGGACTAGCGGGGACGAGCAGTACTTC.

This CDR3 reads CASSPRLAGSSYNEQFF. CDR3 nucleotide sequence: TGTGCCAGCTCACCAAGACTAGCGGGAAGCTCCTACAATGAGCAGTTCTTC. The rearrangement joins TRBV18 to TRBJ2-1; 11 bases align to TRBD2. The CDR3 loop spans 17 amino acids. The V and J ends lost 2 bases and 0 bases, in that order; junction bases with no gene match: 3. Germline assignment: CDR1 KGHSH and CDR2 LQKENI.

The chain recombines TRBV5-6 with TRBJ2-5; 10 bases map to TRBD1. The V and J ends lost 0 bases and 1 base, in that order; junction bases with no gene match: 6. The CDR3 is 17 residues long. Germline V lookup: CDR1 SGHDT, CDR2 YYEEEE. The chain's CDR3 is CASSLAGQGVTQETQYF. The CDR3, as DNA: TGTGCCAGCAGCTTGGCCGGACAGGGGGTGACCCAAGAGACCCAGTACTTC. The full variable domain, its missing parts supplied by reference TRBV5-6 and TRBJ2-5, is DAGVTQSPTHLIKTRGQQVTLRCSPKSGHDTVSWYQQALGQGPQFIFQYYEEEERQRGNFPDRFSGHQFPNYSSELNVNALLLGDSALYLCASSLAGQGVTQETQYFGPGTRLLVL.

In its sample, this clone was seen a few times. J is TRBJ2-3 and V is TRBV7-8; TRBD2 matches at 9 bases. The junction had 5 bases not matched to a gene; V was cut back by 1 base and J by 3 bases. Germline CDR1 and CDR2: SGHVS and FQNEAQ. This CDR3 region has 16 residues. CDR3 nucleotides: TGTGCCAGCAGCTTAGTCCGAGCGGGAGGAACAGATACGCAGTATTTT. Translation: CASSLVRAGGTDTQYF.

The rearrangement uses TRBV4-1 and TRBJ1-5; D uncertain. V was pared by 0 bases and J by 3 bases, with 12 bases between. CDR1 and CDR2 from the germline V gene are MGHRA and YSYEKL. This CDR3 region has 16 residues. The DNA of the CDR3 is TGCGCCAGCAGCCAAGAAAACACAAACCACAATCAGCCCCAGCATTTT. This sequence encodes CASSQENTNHNQPQHF.

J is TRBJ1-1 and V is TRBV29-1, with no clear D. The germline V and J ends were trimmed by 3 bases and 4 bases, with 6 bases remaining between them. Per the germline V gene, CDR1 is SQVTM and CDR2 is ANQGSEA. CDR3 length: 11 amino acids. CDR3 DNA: TGCAGCGTTGATATGAGCACTGAAGCTTTCTTT. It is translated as CSVDMSTEAFF.